This T cell receptor beta chain is drawn from a study of blood T cells in healthy people across ages. Through a sample-barcoded 5' primer and a J-beta primer mix, a second PCR was run for about 6 to 11 cycles. Each of the cDNA molecules was tagged by a template-switch adaptor with 12 random nucleotides. Using its own MiXCR run on the 5' RACE reads, TCRdb lists one record per CDR3 protein. The sample includes over 950,000 distinct CDR3 sequences, about two fifths of them seen just once. Trimming removed 10 bases at V and 0 bases at J, with 27 bases between. CDR3 length: 18 residues. The germline gives CDR1 ENHRY, CDR2 SYGVKD. General observations from the study: The unsorted PBMCs prevented any conclusive comparison of naive versus antigen-experienced cells.

This clonotype was seen just once. Antigen: not known. Specimen: blood. The origin of this receptor is a man aged 18-30 years in good health. The chain has TRBV10-3 and TRBJ1-2; the D gene is possibly TRBD1 (5 bases). CDR3 amino acids: CATMDRGFQPLSNYGYTF. For the CDR3, the DNA is TGTGCCACCATGGATAGGGGTTTTCAGCCTTTATCTAACTATGGCTACACCTTC.